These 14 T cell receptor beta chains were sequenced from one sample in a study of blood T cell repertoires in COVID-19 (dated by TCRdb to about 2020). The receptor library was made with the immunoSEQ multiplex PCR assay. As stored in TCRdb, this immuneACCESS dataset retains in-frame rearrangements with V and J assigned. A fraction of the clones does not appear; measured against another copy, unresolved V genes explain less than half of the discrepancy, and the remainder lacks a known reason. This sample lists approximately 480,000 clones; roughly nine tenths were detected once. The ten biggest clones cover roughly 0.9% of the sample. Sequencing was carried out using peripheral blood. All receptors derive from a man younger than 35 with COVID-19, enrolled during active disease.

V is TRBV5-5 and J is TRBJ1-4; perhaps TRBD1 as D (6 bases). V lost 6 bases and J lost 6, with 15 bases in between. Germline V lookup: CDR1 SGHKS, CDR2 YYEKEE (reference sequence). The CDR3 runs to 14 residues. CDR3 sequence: CASTPDRVYEKLFF. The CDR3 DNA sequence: TGTGCCAGCACCCCGGACAGAGTATATGAAAAACTGTTTTTT.

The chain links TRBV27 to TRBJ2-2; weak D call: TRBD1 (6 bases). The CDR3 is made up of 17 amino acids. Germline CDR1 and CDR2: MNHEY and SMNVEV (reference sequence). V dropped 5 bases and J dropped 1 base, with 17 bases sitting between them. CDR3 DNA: TGTGCCAGCAGTCCGGATGCCTTCAGGGGGAACACCGGGGAGCTGTTTTTT. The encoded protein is CASSPDAFRGNTGELFF.

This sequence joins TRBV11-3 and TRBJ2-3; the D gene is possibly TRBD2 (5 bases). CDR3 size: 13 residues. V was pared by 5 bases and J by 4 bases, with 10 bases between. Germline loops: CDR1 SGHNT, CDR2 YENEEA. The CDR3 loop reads CASSHRGADTQYF. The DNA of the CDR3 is TGTGCCAGCAGCCATCGGGGTGCAGATACGCAGTATTTT.

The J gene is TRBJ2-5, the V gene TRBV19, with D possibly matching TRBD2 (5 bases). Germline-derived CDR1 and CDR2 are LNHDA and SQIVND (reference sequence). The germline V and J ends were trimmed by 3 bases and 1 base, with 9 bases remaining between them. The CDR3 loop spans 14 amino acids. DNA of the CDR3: TGTGCCAGTAGTATTCGGGAAGCCCAAGAGACCCAGTACTTC. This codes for CASSIREAQETQYF.

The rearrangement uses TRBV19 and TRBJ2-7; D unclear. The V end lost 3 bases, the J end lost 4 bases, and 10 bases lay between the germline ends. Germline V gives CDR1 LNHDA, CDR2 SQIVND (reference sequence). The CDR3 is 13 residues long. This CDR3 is CASSISGPYEQYF. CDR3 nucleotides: TGTGCCAGTAGTATTTCAGGTCCGTACGAGCAGTACTTC.

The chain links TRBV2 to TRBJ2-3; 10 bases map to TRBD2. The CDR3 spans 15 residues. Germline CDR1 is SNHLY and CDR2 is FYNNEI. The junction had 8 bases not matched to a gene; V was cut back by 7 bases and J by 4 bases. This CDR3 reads CASKTELAGADTQYF. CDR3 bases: TGTGCCAGCAAGACTGAGCTAGCGGGAGCAGATACGCAGTATTTT.

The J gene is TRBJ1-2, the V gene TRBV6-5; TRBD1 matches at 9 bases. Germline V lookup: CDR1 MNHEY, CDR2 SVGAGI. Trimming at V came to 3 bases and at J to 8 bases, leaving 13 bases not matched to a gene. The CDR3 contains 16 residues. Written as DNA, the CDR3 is TGTGCCAGCAGTTATTCAGGTGGGACAGGGACCAGCGGCTACACCTTC. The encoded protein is CASSYSGGTGTSGYTF.

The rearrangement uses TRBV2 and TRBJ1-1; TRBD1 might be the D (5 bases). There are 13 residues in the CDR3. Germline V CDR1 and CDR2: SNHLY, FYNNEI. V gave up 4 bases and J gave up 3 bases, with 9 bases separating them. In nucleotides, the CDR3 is TGTGCCAGCAGTGTGGACACCTACACTGAAGCTTTCTTT. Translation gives CASSVDTYTEAFF.

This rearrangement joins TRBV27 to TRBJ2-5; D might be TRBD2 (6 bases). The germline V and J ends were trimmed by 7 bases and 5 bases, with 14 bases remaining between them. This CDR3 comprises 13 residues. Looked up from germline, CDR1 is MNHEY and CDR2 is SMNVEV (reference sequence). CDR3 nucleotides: TGTGCCAGCAAGTGGGGAGGATCTGAGACCCAGTACTTC. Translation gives CASKWGGSETQYF.

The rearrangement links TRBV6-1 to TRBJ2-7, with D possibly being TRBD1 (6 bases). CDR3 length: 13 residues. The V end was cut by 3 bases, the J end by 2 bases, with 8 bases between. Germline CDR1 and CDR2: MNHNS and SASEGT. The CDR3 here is CASSEQGTYEQYF. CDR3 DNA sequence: TGTGCCAGCAGTGAGCAGGGGACCTACGAGCAGTACTTC.

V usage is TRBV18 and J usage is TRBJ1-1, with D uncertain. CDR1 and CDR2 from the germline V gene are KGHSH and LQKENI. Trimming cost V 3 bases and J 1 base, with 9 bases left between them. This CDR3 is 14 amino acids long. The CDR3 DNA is TGTGCCAGCTCACCCACGGTTAAGAACACTGAAGCTTTCTTT. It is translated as CASSPTVKNTEAFF.

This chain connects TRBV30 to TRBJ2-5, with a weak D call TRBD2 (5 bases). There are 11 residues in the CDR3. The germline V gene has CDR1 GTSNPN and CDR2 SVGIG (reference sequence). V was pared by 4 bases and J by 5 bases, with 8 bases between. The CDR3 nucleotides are TGTGCCTGGAAGGAGGTGGAGACCCAGTACTTC. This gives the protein CAWKEVETQYF.

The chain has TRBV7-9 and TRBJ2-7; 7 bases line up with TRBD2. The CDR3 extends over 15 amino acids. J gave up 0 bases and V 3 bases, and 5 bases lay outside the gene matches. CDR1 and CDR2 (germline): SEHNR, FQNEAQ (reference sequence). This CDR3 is CASSLTSGASYEQYF. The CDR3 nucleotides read TGTGCCAGCAGCTTGACCAGCGGGGCCTCCTACGAGCAGTACTTC.

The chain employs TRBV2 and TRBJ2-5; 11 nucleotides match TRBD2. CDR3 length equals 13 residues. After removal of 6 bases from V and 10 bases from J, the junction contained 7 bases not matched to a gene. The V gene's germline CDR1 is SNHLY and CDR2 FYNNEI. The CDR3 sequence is CASSGVSGGDQYF. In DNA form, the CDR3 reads TGTGCCAGCAGCGGCGTTAGCGGGGGGGACCAGTACTTC.